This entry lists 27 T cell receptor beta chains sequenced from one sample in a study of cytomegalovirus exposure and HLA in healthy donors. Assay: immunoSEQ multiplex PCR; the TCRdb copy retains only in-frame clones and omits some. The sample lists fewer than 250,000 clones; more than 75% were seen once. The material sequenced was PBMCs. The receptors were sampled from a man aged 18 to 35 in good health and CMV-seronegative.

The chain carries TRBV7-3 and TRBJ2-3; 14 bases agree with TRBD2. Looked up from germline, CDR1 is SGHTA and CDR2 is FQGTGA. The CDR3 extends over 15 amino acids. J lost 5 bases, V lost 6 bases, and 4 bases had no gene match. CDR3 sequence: CASSLGLAGVDTQYF. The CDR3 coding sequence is TGTGCCAGCAGTTTGGGACTAGCGGGAGTAGATACGCAGTATTTT.

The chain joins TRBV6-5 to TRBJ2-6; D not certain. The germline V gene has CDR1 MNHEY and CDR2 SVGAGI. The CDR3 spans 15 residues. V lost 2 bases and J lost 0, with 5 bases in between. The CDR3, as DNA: TGTGCCAGCAGTTACCTTAGCTCTGGGGCCAACGTCCTGACTTTC. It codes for CASSYLSSGANVLTF.

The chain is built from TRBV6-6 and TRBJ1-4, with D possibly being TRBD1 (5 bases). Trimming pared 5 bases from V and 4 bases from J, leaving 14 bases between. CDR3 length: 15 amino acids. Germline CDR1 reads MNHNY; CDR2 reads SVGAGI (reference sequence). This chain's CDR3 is CASSDTGSVNEKLFF. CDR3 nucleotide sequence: TGTGCCAGCAGTGACACAGGATCCGTTAATGAAAAACTGTTTTTT.

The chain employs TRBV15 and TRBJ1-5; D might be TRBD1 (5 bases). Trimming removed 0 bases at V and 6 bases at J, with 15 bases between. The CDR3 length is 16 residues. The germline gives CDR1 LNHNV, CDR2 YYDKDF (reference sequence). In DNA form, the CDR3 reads TGTGCCACCAGCAGAGATCTATTGGGGGGTCGTCAGCCCCAGCATTTT. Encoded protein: CATSRDLLGGRQPQHF.

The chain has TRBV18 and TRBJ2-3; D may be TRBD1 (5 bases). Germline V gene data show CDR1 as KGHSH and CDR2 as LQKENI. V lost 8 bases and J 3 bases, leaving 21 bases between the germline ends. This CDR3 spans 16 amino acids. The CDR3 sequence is CASNDRTSSGTDTQYF. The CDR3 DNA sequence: TGTGCCAGCAACGATCGGACATCATCAGGAACAGATACGCAGTATTTT.

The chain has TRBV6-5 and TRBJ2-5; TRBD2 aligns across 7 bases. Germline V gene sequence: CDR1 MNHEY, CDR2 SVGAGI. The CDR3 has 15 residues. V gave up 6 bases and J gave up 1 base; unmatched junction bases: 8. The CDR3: CASSPLGTIQETQYF. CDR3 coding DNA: TGTGCCAGCAGCCCGCTCGGGACTATCCAAGAGACCCAGTACTTC.

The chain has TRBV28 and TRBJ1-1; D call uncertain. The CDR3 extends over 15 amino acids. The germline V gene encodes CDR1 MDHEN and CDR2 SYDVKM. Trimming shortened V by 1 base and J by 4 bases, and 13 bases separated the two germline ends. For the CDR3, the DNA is TGTGCCAGCAGTTTATCACCACTTGGTGGCACTGAAGCTTTCTTT. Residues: CASSLSPLGGTEAFF.

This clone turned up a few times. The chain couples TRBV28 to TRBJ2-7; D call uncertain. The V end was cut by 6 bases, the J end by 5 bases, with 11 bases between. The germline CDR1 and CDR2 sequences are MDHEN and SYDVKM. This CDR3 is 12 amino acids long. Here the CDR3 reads CASSPEPDEQYF. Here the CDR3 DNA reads TGTGCCAGCAGCCCCGAACCGGACGAGCAGTACTTC.

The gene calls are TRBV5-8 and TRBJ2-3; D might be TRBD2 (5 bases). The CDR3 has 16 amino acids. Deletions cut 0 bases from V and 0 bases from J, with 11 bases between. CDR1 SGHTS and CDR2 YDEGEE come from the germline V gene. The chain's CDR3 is CASSLAGDLSTDTQYF. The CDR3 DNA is TGTGCCAGCAGCTTGGCCGGGGATCTTAGCACAGATACGCAGTATTTT.

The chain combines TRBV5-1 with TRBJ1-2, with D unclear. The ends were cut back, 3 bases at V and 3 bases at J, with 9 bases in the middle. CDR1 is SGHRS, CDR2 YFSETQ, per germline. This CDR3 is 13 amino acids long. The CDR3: CASSSGTDYGYTF. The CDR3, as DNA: TGCGCCAGCAGCTCAGGAACCGACTATGGCTACACCTTC.

CDR3 in amino acids: CASSLTDAGAAFF. The CDR3 DNA follows: TGTGCCAGCAGCCTCACCGATGCTGGGGCCGCTTTCTTT. The chain is built from TRBV28 and TRBJ1-1, with a weak D call TRBD1 (5 bases). The CDR3 covers 13 residues. CDR1 and CDR2 from the germline V gene are MDHEN and SYDVKM. Deletions cut 6 bases from V and 11 bases from J, with 19 bases between.

CDR3 region: CASSPPAGRIVHQPQHF. CDR3 nucleotide sequence: TGTGCCAGCTCACCACCAGCGGGCAGGATTGTGCATCAGCCCCAGCATTTT. V is TRBV18 and J is TRBJ1-5; no reliable D call. The V gene lost 0 bases and the J gene lost 5 bases, with 17 bases spanning the gap. This CDR3 has 17 amino acids. Germline lookup yields CDR1 KGHSH and CDR2 LQKENI.

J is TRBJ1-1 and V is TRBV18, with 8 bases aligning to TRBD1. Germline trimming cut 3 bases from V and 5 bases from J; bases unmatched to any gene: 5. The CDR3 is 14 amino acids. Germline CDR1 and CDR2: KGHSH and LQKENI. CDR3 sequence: CASSPRTGSTEAFF. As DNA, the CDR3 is TGTGCCAGCTCACCCCGGACAGGGTCGACTGAAGCTTTCTTT.

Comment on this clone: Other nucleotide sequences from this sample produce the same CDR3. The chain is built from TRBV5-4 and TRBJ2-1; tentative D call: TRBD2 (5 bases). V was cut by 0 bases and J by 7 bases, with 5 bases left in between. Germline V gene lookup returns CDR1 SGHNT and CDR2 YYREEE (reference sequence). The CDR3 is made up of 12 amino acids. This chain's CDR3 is CASSLAGNEQFF. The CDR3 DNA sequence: TGTGCCAGCAGCTTGGCGGGGAATGAGCAGTTCTTC.

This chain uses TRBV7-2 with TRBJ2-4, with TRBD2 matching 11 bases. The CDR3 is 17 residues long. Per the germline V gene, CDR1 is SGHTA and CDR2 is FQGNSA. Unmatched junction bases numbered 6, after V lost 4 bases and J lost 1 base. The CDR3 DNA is TGTGCCAGCAGCTCATCTAGCGGGAGGAGGGCCAAAAACATTCAGTACTTC. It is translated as CASSSSSGRRAKNIQYF. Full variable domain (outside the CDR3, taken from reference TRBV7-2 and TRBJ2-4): GAGVSQSPSNKVTEKGKDVELRCDPISGHTALYWYRQSLGQGLEFLIYFQGNSAPDKSGLPSDRFSAERTGGSVSTLTIQRTQQEDSAVYLCASSSSSGRRAKNIQYFGAGTRLSVL.

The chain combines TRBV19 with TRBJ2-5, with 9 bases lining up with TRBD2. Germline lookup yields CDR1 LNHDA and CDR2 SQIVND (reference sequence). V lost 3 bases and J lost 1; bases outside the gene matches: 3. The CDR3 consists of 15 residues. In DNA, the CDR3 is TGTGCCAGTAGTATTTCGACTAGCGGCCAAGAGACCCAGTACTTC. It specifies CASSISTSGQETQYF.

The CDR3 here is CASSSDTLAGNTIYF. CDR3 DNA: TGTGCCAGCAGTTCAGACACTCTAGCGGGAAACACCATATATTTT. The rearrangement joins TRBV27 to TRBJ1-3; no clear D. V lost 4 bases to trimming and J lost 4 bases, with 14 bases between them. The CDR3 length is 15 residues. CDR1 is MNHEY, CDR2 SMNVEV, per germline (reference sequence).

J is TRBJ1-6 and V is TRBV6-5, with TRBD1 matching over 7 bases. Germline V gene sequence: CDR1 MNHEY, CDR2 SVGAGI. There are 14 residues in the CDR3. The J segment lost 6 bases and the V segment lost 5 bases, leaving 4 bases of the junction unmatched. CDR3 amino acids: CASSLSGGNSPLHF. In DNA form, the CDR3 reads TGTGCCAGCAGTCTCTCAGGGGGTAATTCACCCCTCCACTTT.

DNA of the CDR3: TGTGCCAGCGGCTCACTAGCGGATAGCACAGATACGCAGTATTTT. Amino acid sequence: CASGSLADSTDTQYF. The rearrangement links TRBV28 to TRBJ2-3, with TRBD2 identical over 8 bases. The V gene end was trimmed by 8 bases and the J gene end by 0 bases; junction bases not matched to a gene: 7. Germline V gene data show CDR1 as MDHEN and CDR2 as SYDVKM. The CDR3 sequence is 15 residues long.

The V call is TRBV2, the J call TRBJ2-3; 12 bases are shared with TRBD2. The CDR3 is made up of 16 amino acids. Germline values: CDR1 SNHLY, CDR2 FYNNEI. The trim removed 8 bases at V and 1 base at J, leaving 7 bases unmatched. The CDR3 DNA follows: TGTGCCAGCCGGACTAGCGGGGCCCTGGGCACAGATACGCAGTATTTT. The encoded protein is CASRTSGALGTDTQYF.

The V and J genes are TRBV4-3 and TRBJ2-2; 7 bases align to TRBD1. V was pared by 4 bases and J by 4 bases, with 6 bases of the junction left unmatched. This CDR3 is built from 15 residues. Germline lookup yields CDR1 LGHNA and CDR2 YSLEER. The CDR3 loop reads CASSLGQVFTGELFF. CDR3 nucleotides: TGCGCCAGCAGCCTCGGACAGGTGTTCACCGGGGAGCTGTTTTTT.

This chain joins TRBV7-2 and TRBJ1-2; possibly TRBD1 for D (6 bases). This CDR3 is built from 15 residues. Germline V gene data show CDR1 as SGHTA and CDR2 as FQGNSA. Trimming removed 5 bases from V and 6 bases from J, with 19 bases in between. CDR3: CASSPLEQGFHGYTF. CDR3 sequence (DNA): TGTGCCAGCAGCCCTCTCGAACAGGGTTTTCATGGCTACACCTTC.

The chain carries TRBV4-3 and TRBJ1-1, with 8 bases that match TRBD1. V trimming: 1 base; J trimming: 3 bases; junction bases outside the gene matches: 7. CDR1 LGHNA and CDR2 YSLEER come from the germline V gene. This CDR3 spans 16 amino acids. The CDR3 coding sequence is TGCGCCAGCAGCCAAGGGCAGGGGGCCTTGGACACTGAAGCTTTCTTT. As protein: CASSQGQGALDTEAFF.

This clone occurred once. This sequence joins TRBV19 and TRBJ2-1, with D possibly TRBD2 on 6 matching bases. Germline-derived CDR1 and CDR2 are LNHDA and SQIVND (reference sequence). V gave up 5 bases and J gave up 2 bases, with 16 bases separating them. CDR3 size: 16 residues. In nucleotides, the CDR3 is TGTGCCAGTAGTGGAGCCGGGACTGGTCCCTACAATGAGCAGTTCTTC. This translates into CASSGAGTGPYNEQFF.

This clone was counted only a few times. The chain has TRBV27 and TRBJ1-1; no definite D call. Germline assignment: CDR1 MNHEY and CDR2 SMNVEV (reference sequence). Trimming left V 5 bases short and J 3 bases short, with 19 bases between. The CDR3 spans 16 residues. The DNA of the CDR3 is TGTGCCAGCAGTACCCTGGGAGTGGGTGTCGACACTGAAGCTTTCTTT. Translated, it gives CASSTLGVGVDTEAFF.

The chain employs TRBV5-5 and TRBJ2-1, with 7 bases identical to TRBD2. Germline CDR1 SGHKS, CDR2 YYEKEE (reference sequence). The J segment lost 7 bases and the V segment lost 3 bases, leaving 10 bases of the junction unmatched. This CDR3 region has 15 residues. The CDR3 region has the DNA TGTGCCAGCAGCTCTACGGGGGGTTCGAGGAATGAGCAGTTCTTC. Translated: CASSSTGGSRNEQFF.

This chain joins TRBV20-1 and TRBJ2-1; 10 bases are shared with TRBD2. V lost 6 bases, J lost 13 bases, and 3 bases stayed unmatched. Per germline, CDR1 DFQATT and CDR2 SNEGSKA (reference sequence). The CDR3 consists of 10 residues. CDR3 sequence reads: CSAWTSGQFF. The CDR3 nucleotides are TGCAGTGCATGGACTAGCGGCCAGTTCTTC.